The present T cell receptor beta chain was sequenced within a study of T cell repertoires in cytomegalovirus infection. On the study more broadly: Public TCR beta signature analysis indicated the presence of both CMV infection and matching HLA type.

V was trimmed by 11 bases and J by 4 bases, leaving 18 bases between them. The CDR3 contains 14 residues. Germline CDR1 and CDR2: ENHRY and SYGVKD. Comments on this clonotype: Its matching antigen is unknown.

Findings and caveats of the study: The study found HLA-C-restricted CMV-specific TCR beta clonotypes dominating the ex vivo response. Cumulative public TCR beta family frequency identified carriers of CMV plus the relevant HLA.

TCRdb re-called the reads through MiXCR, storing one row per CDR3 protein. This table has 600,000 to 800,000 distinct CDR3 sequences, 20% to 25% appearing once. This receptor was taken from a human donor in good health (CMV status not recorded). Some clones in this sample may be carry-over from other donors' samples. What was sequenced was CD8+ T cells from PBMCs. This chain uses TRBV10-3 with TRBJ1-5; tentative D call: TRBD1 (5 bases). CDR3 loop: CAQYVLGVNQPQHF. In DNA, the CDR3 is TGTGCCCAATACGTCCTGGGGGTGAATCAGCCCCAGCATTTT.